One and the same sample provided the 26 T cell receptor beta chains below, sequenced in a study of blood T cell repertoires in COVID-19. Libraries were prepared by immunoSEQ multiplex PCR; TCRdb keeps only in-frame clonotypes and omits some of them. The sample has tens of thousands of clones; about 90% are singletons. Sequencing was performed on peripheral blood. The receptors were gathered from a man in his forties or fifties with active COVID-19.

The chain uses TRBV27 and TRBJ1-2; the match to TRBD1 covers 8 bases. Germline V lookup: CDR1 MNHEY, CDR2 SMNVEV (reference sequence). Unmatched junction bases numbered 8, after V lost 6 bases and J lost 5 bases. The CDR3 sequence is 14 residues long. CDR3 protein: CASSKLDRAYGYTF. The CDR3, as DNA: TGTGCCAGCAGCAAATTGGACAGGGCTTATGGCTACACCTTC.

The rearrangement links TRBV16 to TRBJ1-1; D call uncertain. Trimming left V 0 bases short and J 4 bases short, with 12 bases between. This CDR3 spans 15 amino acids. Germline loops: CDR1 KGHSY, CDR2 FQNENV. CDR3: CASSQSIARFTEAFF. In nucleotides, the CDR3 is TGTGCCAGCAGCCAATCGATTGCGAGGTTCACTGAAGCTTTCTTT.

This rearrangement joins TRBV5-1 to TRBJ2-2, with D maybe TRBD2 (5 bases). Trimming removed 4 bases from V and 6 bases from J, with 10 bases in between. This CDR3 contains 13 residues. Per the germline V gene, CDR1 is SGHRS and CDR2 is YFSETQ. CDR3 sequence reads: CASSTTRSGELFF. CDR3 DNA sequence: TGCGCCAGCAGCACAACTAGGTCCGGGGAGCTGTTTTTT. Variable domain in full (rest from reference TRBV5-1 and TRBJ2-2): KAGVTQTPRYLIKTRGQQVTLSCSPISGHRSVSWYQQTPGQGLQFLFEYFSETQRNKGNFPGRFSGRQFSNSRSEMNVSTLELGDSALYLCASSTTRSGELFFGEGSRLTVL.

V and J are TRBV27 and TRBJ1-6; no reliable D call. This CDR3 has 12 amino acids. V lost 2 bases and J 9 bases, leaving 5 bases between the germline ends. Germline lookup yields CDR1 MNHEY and CDR2 SMNVEV (reference sequence). The CDR3, as DNA: TGTGCCAGCAGTTTACGGGGTTCACCCCTCCACTTT. Translation gives CASSLRGSPLHF.

This clone occurred a few times. The genes are TRBV5-1 and TRBJ1-3; tentatively, D is TRBD1 (5 bases). This CDR3 is built from 15 residues. V was cut by 2 bases and J by 4 bases, with 13 bases left in between. Germline CDR1 is SGHRS and CDR2 is YFSETQ. For the CDR3, the DNA is TGCGCCAGCAGCTTAGGGGTACAGCTGGGAAACACCATATATTTT. It is translated as CASSLGVQLGNTIYF.

This CDR3 is CASSLMPDRGAEKLFF. The DNA of the CDR3 is TGCGCCAGCAGCCTGATGCCCGACAGGGGAGCTGAAAAACTGTTTTTT. V and J are TRBV4-3 and TRBJ1-4, with 8 positions matching TRBD1. This CDR3 spans 16 amino acids. Trimming removed 4 bases from V and 7 bases from J; junction bases left unmatched: 11. Looked up from germline, CDR1 is LGHNA and CDR2 is YSLEER.

This chain's CDR3 is CATSVNTGELFF. The CDR3 coding sequence is TGTGCCACCAGTGTAAACACCGGGGAGCTGTTTTTT. The V and J genes are TRBV24-1 and TRBJ2-2; D gene ambiguous. V dropped 5 bases and J dropped 2 bases, with 2 bases sitting between them. The CDR3 covers 12 residues. Germline assignment: CDR1 KGHDR and CDR2 SFDVKD.

V is TRBV5-1 and J is TRBJ1-4; TRBD1 aligns across 9 bases. The CDR3 loop spans 14 amino acids. The germline CDR1 and CDR2 sequences are SGHRS and YFSETQ. Germline trimming cut 4 bases from V and 8 bases from J; bases unmatched to any gene: 6. The CDR3 protein is CASSGTGIGEKLFF. DNA for the CDR3: TGCGCCAGCAGCGGGACAGGGATTGGAGAAAAACTGTTTTTT.

The chain has TRBV4-2 and TRBJ2-3; TRBD2 is a possible D gene (6 bases). Germline loops: CDR1 LGHNA, CDR2 YNFKEQ. This CDR3 region has 18 residues. Trimming cost V 4 bases and J 2 bases, with 22 bases left between them. CDR3 coding DNA: TGTGCCAGCAGCCGCGATCGTGCTGGGGGAGGTCTCACAGATACGCAGTATTTT. Translated: CASSRDRAGGGLTDTQYF.

The V and J genes are TRBV3-1 (or the pseudogene TRBV3-2) and TRBJ1-4; no clear D gene. Germline CDR1 reads LGHDT; CDR2 reads YNNKEL (reference sequence). CDR3 size: 13 residues. V lost 4 bases and J 8 bases, leaving 11 bases between the germline ends. The CDR3 sequence is CASSLSGWEKLFF. The CDR3 nucleotides are TGTGCCAGCAGCCTCTCAGGATGGGAAAAACTGTTTTTT.

The chain has TRBV28 and TRBJ2-1, with no clear D. The CDR3 length is 13 residues. Trimming pared 0 bases from V and 5 bases from J, leaving 5 bases between. From germline, CDR1 is MDHEN and CDR2 SYDVKM. CDR3 sequence (DNA): TGTGCCAGCAGTTTATGGGCCAACAATGAGCAGTTCTTC. This codes for CASSLWANNEQFF.

This chain links TRBV5-1 with TRBJ2-1; D perhaps matches TRBD1 (6 bases). The V end was cut by 4 bases, the J end by 6 bases, with 11 bases between. The CDR3 consists of 13 residues. From germline, CDR1 is SGHRS and CDR2 YFSETQ. The CDR3 sequence: CASSVQGPNEQFF. CDR3 nucleotide sequence: TGCGCCAGCAGCGTACAGGGTCCCAATGAGCAGTTCTTC.

The CDR3 sequence is CASSPGTSGSYEQYF. The CDR3 bases are TGTGCCAGCTCACCCGGGACTAGCGGGAGCTACGAGCAGTACTTC. The chain joins TRBV18 to TRBJ2-7; 14 bases agree with TRBD2. After removal of 3 bases from V and 3 bases from J, the junction contained 1 base not matched to a gene. Looked up from germline, CDR1 is KGHSH and CDR2 is LQKENI. CDR3 length equals 15 residues.

The rearrangement links TRBV18 to TRBJ2-3; 7 positions match TRBD1. CDR1 is KGHSH, CDR2 LQKENI, per germline. CDR3 length equals 15 residues. J was trimmed by 2 bases and V by 6 bases; bases with no gene match: 8. As DNA, the CDR3 is TGTGCCAGCTCCCAGGGACAGTACTTCACAGATACGCAGTATTTT. Translated: CASSQGQYFTDTQYF.

CDR3 coding DNA: TGTGCCATAAAGGGGGCGACCACTGAAGCTTTCTTT. Encoded protein: CAIKGATTEAFF. V usage is TRBV10-3 and J usage is TRBJ1-1, with 7 bases identical to TRBD1. The CDR3 runs 12 residues. J lost 4 bases, V lost 9 bases, and 5 bases had no gene match. The germline gives CDR1 ENHRY, CDR2 SYGVKD.

The chain recombines TRBV6-2 or TRBV6-3 with TRBJ1-2; D is possibly TRBD1 (5 bases). Trimming cost V 0 bases and J 10 bases, with 12 bases left between them. This CDR3 has 13 amino acids. Looked up from germline, CDR1 is MNHEY and CDR2 is SVGEGT. CDR3 region: CASSYSAPGIYTF. In DNA, the CDR3 is TGTGCCAGCAGTTACTCTGCGCCAGGGATCTACACCTTC.

This rearrangement joins TRBV11-2 to TRBJ2-2, with a possible D match to TRBD1 (6 bases). Germline CDR1 reads SGHAT; CDR2 reads FQNNGV. The CDR3 totals 18 residues. The V end was cut by 2 bases, the J end by 6 bases, with 22 bases between. In DNA, the CDR3 is TGTGCCAGCAGCTTACCTCAGAGAGATGGGGGCTTAGCCGGGGAGCTGTTTTTT. Its translation: CASSLPQRDGGLAGELFF. Full variable domain (outside the CDR3, taken from reference TRBV11-2 and TRBJ2-2): EAGVAQSPRYKIIEKRQSVAFWCNPISGHATLYWYQQILGQGPKLLIQFQNNGVVDDSQLPKDRFSAERLKGVDSTLKIQPAKLEDSAVYLCASSLPQRDGGLAGELFFGEGSRLTVL.

This clone was recorded once. This chain joins TRBV7-9 and TRBJ2-1; D call uncertain. V was trimmed by 5 bases and J by 7 bases, leaving 18 bases between them. Germline V CDR1 and CDR2: SEHNR, FQNEAQ (reference sequence). The CDR3 is made up of 15 amino acids. The CDR3 spells CASSPSTVLWNEQFF. CDR3 DNA: TGTGCCAGCAGCCCGTCAACCGTACTTTGGAATGAGCAGTTCTTC. Based on the CDR3 plus reference TRBV7-9 and TRBJ2-1, the full variable domain is DTGVSQNPRHKITKRGQNVTFRCDPISEHNRLYWYRQTLGQGPEFLTYFQNEAQLEKSRLLSDRFSAERPKGSFSTLEIQRTEQGDSAMYLCASSPSTVLWNEQFFGPGTRLTVL.

The chain has TRBV2 and TRBJ1-1, with a weak D call TRBD1 (6 bases). V lost 3 bases to trimming and J lost 3 bases, with 14 bases between them. Germline loops: CDR1 SNHLY, CDR2 FYNNEI. The CDR3 has 15 residues. CDR3 nucleotides: TGTGCCAGCAGTGAGTTGAGGAAGGGGGACACTGAAGCTTTCTTT. It translates to CASSELRKGDTEAFF.

The table lists this clone with a few counts. The V and J genes are TRBV18 and TRBJ2-5; D is undetermined. CDR1 is KGHSH, CDR2 LQKENI, per germline. V lost 5 bases and J 5 bases, leaving 12 bases between the germline ends. The CDR3 has 13 amino acids. CDR3 DNA sequence: TGTGCCAGCTCAGCCCGTGGCAAGGAGACCCAGTACTTC. Protein sequence: CASSARGKETQYF.

The count of this clone is one. The rearrangement uses TRBV27 and TRBJ1-1; tentatively, D is TRBD1 (5 bases). The V and J ends lost 7 bases and 3 bases respectively, with 15 bases between them. The CDR3 is 14 residues long. CDR1 is MNHEY, CDR2 SMNVEV, per germline (reference sequence). CDR3 DNA sequence: TGTGCCAGCACCAGGAGACGGGGGGACACTGAAGCTTTCTTT. Translation gives CASTRRRGDTEAFF.

In its sample, this clone was seen a few times. This rearrangement joins TRBV6-2 or TRBV6-3 to TRBJ2-7; 9 nucleotides align to TRBD2. The germline V gene encodes CDR1 MNHEY and CDR2 SVGEGT. The V gene end was trimmed by 5 bases and the J gene end by 4 bases; junction bases not matched to a gene: 12. This CDR3 has 16 residues. In DNA, the CDR3 is TGTGCCAGCAGTCCCCCTTTGGGACTAGCAGAATACGAGCAGTACTTC. It translates to CASSPPLGLAEYEQYF.

V is TRBV5-1 and J is TRBJ2-3; 11 nucleotides match TRBD2. Germline V gene lookup returns CDR1 SGHRS and CDR2 YFSETQ. The CDR3 has 16 amino acids. V trimming: 7 bases; J trimming: 1 base; junction bases outside the gene matches: 8. CDR3 residues: CASWSQTSGGTDTQYF. For the CDR3, the DNA is TGCGCCAGCTGGTCTCAGACTAGCGGGGGCACAGATACGCAGTATTTT.

The chain couples TRBV30 to TRBJ2-7, with 13 positions matching TRBD2. The V gene end was trimmed by 4 bases and the J gene end by 2 bases; junction bases not matched to a gene: 14. This CDR3 has 18 residues. Germline CDR1 is GTSNPN and CDR2 is SVGIG (reference sequence). In nucleotides, the CDR3 is TGTGCCTGGACCGCCGGGACTAGCGGGATGGGGCTCCCCTACGAGCAGTACTTC. This codes for CAWTAGTSGMGLPYEQYF.

The chain has TRBV7-3 and TRBJ1-6; perhaps TRBD1 as D (5 bases). Between the trimmed V and J ends, which lost 6 bases and 8 bases, there was a span of 14 bases. This CDR3 comprises 14 residues. Germline CDR1 and CDR2: SGHTA and FQGTGA. The CDR3 protein is CASSSGVSDSPLHF. The CDR3 DNA reads TGTGCCAGCAGTTCGGGGGTGTCGGATTCACCCCTCCACTTT.

The V gene is TRBV2, the J gene TRBJ2-2; maybe TRBD2 (6 bases). The germline V gene has CDR1 SNHLY and CDR2 FYNNEI. V lost 6 bases and J lost 7, with 18 bases in between. The CDR3 consists of 15 residues. CDR3 sequence (DNA): TGTGCCAGCAGGCTTAGGGACTCCTCAGACGGGGAGCTGTTTTTT. Translating gives CASRLRDSSDGELFF.